These 18 T cell receptor beta chains share one sample of origin, sequenced in a study of regulatory T cells in long-lasting Graves disease. Time point: newly diagnosed GD, antithyroid drugs for less than 3 months. The TCR library was made from RNA that had been extracted from PBMCs in TRIzol. According to the study, TCR beta libraries were built with iRepertoire HTBI primers and CDR3-region Arm-PCR. Via MiXCR, TCRdb re-called the multiplex PCR reads, giving one row per CDR3 protein. There are hundreds of thousands of distinct CDR3 sequences in the sample; 16% occur only once, and approximately 25% lies in the top ten. The data were also submitted as part of a second study, on T cells in Graves' hyperthyroidism and ophthalmopathy.

The sample in question was peripheral blood mononuclear cells (PBMCs), obtained at new diagnosis, from a patient treated with antithyroid drugs. The receptors stem from a woman aged 35 to 59 with Graves disease.

This clonotype has a count of ten or more. J is TRBJ2-3 and V is TRBV6-1; D is possibly TRBD1 (6 bases). From germline, CDR1 is MNHNS and CDR2 SASEGT. V was clipped by 4 bases and J by 10 bases, with 12 bases between them. The CDR3 totals 12 residues. The CDR3 bases are TGTGCCAGCAGTGCGACAGGTCACCCGCAGTATTTT. This translates into CASSATGHPQYF.

Points on this clonotype: The CDR3 end shows no conserved phenylalanine or tryptophan, and so a read error is likely. The CDR3 region is CASSFVGGGSYNEQFS. The CDR3 region has the DNA TGTGCCAGCAGCTTTGTGGGGGGGGGCTCCTACAATGAGCAGTTCTCC. The chain is built from TRBV7-2 and TRBJ2-1, with 7 bases fitting TRBD2. Germline assignment: CDR1 SGHTA and CDR2 FQGNSA. The CDR3 has 16 residues. V was pared by 3 bases and J by 0 bases, with 5 bases of the junction left unmatched.

In this sample, this clonotype turned up many times. J is TRBJ1-1 and V is TRBV18, with 7 positions matching TRBD1. Germline CDR1 is KGHSH and CDR2 is LQKENI. CDR3 length: 14 amino acids. The junction had 4 bases not matched to a gene; V was cut back by 3 bases and J by 3 bases. CDR3 region: CASSPNRGYTEAFF. The CDR3 coding sequence is TGTGCCAGCTCACCTAACAGGGGATACACTGAAGCTTTCTTT.

This clonotype was seen ten or more times. The chain is built from TRBV28 and TRBJ2-3; 7 bases map to TRBD2. The CDR3 consists of 13 residues. Germline V gene data show CDR1 as MDHEN and CDR2 as SYDVKM. V dropped 8 bases and J dropped 3; count of bases not matched to a gene: 5. Here the CDR3 DNA reads TGTGCCAGCGGGGAGGGGCAGACAGATACGCAGTATTTT. Encoded protein: CASGEGQTDTQYF.

The chain links TRBV28 to TRBJ1-2; no definite D call. Trimming cost V 3 bases and J 0 bases, with 11 bases left between them. From germline, CDR1 is MDHEN and CDR2 SYDVKM. The CDR3 covers 15 residues. The chain's CDR3 is CASSLNGYSNYGYTF. CDR3 sequence (DNA): TGTGCCAGCAGTTTGAACGGATACTCTAACTATGGCTACACCTTC.

This clonotype occurred many times. The gene calls are TRBV6-1 and TRBJ1-1, with D possibly TRBD1 on 5 matching bases. This CDR3 is 13 amino acids long. Germline V gene data show CDR1 as MNHNS and CDR2 as SASEGT. V was shortened by 6 bases and J by 6 bases, with 14 bases between the two germline ends. CDR3 nucleotide sequence: TGTGCCAGCAGGCTAGGGGTTATCCCTGAAGCTTTCTTT. It codes for CASRLGVIPEAFF.

This clonotype was recorded a few times. The chain combines TRBV19 with TRBJ2-1, with TRBD1 matching over 8 bases. Trimming at V came to 5 bases and at J to 5 bases, leaving 8 bases not matched to a gene. The germline CDR1 and CDR2 sequences are LNHDA and SQIVND (reference sequence). CDR3 length: 15 amino acids. The CDR3 DNA reads as TGTGCCAGTAGTCCCGACAGGGGTGGGCACAATGAGCAGTTCTTC. It yields the protein CASSPDRGGHNEQFF.

This clonotype was observed a handful of times. The chain combines TRBV7-8 with TRBJ2-6, with D maybe TRBD1 (5 bases). The germline V gene has CDR1 SGHVS and CDR2 FQNEAQ. V lost 5 bases and J lost 6, with 14 bases in between. The CDR3 extends over 15 amino acids. Written as DNA, the CDR3 is TGTGCCAGCAGCCTGGGGCCTCAGGAGGCCAACGTCCTGACTTTC. Translation gives CASSLGPQEANVLTF.

There are many counts of this clonotype. CDR3 bases: TGTGCCAGCAGTTCCCCCCGACTCTATCTCCGCTACGAGCAGTACTTC. Translating it yields CASSSPRLYLRYEQYF. V and J are TRBV27 and TRBJ2-7; D is ambiguous. CDR1 and CDR2 from the germline V gene are MNHEY and SMNVEV (reference sequence). The CDR3 has 16 amino acids. Trimming cost V 4 bases and J 3 bases, with 19 bases left between them.

This sequence joins TRBV19 and TRBJ1-2, with unresolved D. The germline V gene has CDR1 LNHDA and CDR2 SQIVND (reference sequence). The germline V and J ends were trimmed by 6 bases and 4 bases, with 15 bases remaining between them. CDR3 length: 14 residues. CDR3 sequence reads: CASSPDGIFYGYTF. For the CDR3, the DNA is TGTGCCAGTAGCCCAGACGGGATTTTCTATGGCTACACCTTC.

As regards this clonotype: A junction end diverges from the germline sequence, so it may reflect a read error. The gene calls are TRBV6-1 and TRBJ2-7, with no clear D. The germline V gene has CDR1 MNHNS and CDR2 SASEGT. The CDR3 has 18 amino acids. The CDR3 reads CASRVRGFGMASPYEKYF. CDR3 nucleotides: TGTGCCAGCAGAGTAAGAGGTTTCGGAATGGCAAGCCCCTACGAGAAGTACTTC.

V gene TRBV4-2 combines with J gene TRBJ2-3; 10 positions match TRBD1. The CDR3 extends over 17 amino acids. Germline lookup yields CDR1 LGHNA and CDR2 YNFKEQ. The trim removed 2 bases at V and 4 bases at J, leaving 9 bases unmatched. This chain's CDR3 is CASSQWAGTGDADTQYF. In DNA, the CDR3 is TGTGCCAGCAGCCAATGGGCCGGGACAGGGGATGCAGATACGCAGTATTTT.

This clonotype was seen ten or more times. CDR3 in DNA: TGTGCCAGCAGCTTAGGTTGGGCAGGGCGCGACGAGCAGTACTTC. It specifies CASSLGWAGRDEQYF. The gene calls are TRBV7-8 and TRBJ2-7, with D perhaps TRBD1 (5 bases). The length of the CDR3 is 15 residues. Germline V gene lookup returns CDR1 SGHVS and CDR2 FQNEAQ. Trimming left V 1 base short and J 5 bases short, with 15 bases between.

V is TRBV7-3 and J is TRBJ2-1; 10 bases line up with TRBD1. Germline V lookup: CDR1 SGHTA, CDR2 FQGTGA. The V gene end was trimmed by 3 bases and the J gene end by 6 bases; junction bases not matched to a gene: 5. The CDR3 is 15 residues long. Here the CDR3 DNA reads TGTGCCAGCAGCTTGACAGGGGGCAAAATCAATGAGCAGTTCTTC. Translated, it gives CASSLTGGKINEQFF.

This clonotype was counted a few times. The J gene is TRBJ1-3, the V gene TRBV11-2; no clear D gene. The CDR3 is made up of 14 amino acids. The ends were cut back, 5 bases at V and 0 bases at J, with 8 bases in the middle. Germline V gene sequence: CDR1 SGHAT, CDR2 FQNNGV. In DNA, the CDR3 is TGTGCCAGCAGCGGAGAAGGCTCTGGAAACACCATATATTTT. It encodes CASSGEGSGNTIYF.

This clonotype has only a few counts. The chain is built from TRBV20-1 and TRBJ2-3; D could derive from TRBD1 or TRBD2 (5 bases each). The germline CDR1 and CDR2 sequences are DFQATT and SNEGSKA (reference sequence). Trimming left V 5 bases short and J 6 bases short, with 12 bases between. The CDR3 spans 12 residues. In DNA form, the CDR3 reads TGCAGTGCTGGGGGTAGCCCCGATACGCAGTATTTT. This encodes CSAGGSPDTQYF.

This clonotype was recorded at least ten times. The rearrangement links TRBV5-4 to TRBJ2-5; D might be TRBD1 (5 bases). In germline, CDR1 is SGHNT, CDR2 YYREEE (reference sequence). The CDR3 sequence is 13 residues long. V was clipped by 5 bases and J by 7 bases, with 15 bases between them. The CDR3 nucleotides are TGTGCCAGCAGTAAAACGGACAAGGGGACCCAGTACTTC. Its translation: CASSKTDKGTQYF.

This clonotype has ten or more counts. The chain carries TRBV12-3 or TRBV12-4 and TRBJ1-5, with D perhaps TRBD1 (6 bases). The V end lost 5 bases, the J end lost 3 bases, and 11 bases lay between the germline ends. CDR3 size: 14 residues. The CDR3 here is CASSGTLHNQPQHF. In DNA form, the CDR3 reads TGTGCCAGCAGTGGGACACTCCACAATCAGCCCCAGCATTTT.